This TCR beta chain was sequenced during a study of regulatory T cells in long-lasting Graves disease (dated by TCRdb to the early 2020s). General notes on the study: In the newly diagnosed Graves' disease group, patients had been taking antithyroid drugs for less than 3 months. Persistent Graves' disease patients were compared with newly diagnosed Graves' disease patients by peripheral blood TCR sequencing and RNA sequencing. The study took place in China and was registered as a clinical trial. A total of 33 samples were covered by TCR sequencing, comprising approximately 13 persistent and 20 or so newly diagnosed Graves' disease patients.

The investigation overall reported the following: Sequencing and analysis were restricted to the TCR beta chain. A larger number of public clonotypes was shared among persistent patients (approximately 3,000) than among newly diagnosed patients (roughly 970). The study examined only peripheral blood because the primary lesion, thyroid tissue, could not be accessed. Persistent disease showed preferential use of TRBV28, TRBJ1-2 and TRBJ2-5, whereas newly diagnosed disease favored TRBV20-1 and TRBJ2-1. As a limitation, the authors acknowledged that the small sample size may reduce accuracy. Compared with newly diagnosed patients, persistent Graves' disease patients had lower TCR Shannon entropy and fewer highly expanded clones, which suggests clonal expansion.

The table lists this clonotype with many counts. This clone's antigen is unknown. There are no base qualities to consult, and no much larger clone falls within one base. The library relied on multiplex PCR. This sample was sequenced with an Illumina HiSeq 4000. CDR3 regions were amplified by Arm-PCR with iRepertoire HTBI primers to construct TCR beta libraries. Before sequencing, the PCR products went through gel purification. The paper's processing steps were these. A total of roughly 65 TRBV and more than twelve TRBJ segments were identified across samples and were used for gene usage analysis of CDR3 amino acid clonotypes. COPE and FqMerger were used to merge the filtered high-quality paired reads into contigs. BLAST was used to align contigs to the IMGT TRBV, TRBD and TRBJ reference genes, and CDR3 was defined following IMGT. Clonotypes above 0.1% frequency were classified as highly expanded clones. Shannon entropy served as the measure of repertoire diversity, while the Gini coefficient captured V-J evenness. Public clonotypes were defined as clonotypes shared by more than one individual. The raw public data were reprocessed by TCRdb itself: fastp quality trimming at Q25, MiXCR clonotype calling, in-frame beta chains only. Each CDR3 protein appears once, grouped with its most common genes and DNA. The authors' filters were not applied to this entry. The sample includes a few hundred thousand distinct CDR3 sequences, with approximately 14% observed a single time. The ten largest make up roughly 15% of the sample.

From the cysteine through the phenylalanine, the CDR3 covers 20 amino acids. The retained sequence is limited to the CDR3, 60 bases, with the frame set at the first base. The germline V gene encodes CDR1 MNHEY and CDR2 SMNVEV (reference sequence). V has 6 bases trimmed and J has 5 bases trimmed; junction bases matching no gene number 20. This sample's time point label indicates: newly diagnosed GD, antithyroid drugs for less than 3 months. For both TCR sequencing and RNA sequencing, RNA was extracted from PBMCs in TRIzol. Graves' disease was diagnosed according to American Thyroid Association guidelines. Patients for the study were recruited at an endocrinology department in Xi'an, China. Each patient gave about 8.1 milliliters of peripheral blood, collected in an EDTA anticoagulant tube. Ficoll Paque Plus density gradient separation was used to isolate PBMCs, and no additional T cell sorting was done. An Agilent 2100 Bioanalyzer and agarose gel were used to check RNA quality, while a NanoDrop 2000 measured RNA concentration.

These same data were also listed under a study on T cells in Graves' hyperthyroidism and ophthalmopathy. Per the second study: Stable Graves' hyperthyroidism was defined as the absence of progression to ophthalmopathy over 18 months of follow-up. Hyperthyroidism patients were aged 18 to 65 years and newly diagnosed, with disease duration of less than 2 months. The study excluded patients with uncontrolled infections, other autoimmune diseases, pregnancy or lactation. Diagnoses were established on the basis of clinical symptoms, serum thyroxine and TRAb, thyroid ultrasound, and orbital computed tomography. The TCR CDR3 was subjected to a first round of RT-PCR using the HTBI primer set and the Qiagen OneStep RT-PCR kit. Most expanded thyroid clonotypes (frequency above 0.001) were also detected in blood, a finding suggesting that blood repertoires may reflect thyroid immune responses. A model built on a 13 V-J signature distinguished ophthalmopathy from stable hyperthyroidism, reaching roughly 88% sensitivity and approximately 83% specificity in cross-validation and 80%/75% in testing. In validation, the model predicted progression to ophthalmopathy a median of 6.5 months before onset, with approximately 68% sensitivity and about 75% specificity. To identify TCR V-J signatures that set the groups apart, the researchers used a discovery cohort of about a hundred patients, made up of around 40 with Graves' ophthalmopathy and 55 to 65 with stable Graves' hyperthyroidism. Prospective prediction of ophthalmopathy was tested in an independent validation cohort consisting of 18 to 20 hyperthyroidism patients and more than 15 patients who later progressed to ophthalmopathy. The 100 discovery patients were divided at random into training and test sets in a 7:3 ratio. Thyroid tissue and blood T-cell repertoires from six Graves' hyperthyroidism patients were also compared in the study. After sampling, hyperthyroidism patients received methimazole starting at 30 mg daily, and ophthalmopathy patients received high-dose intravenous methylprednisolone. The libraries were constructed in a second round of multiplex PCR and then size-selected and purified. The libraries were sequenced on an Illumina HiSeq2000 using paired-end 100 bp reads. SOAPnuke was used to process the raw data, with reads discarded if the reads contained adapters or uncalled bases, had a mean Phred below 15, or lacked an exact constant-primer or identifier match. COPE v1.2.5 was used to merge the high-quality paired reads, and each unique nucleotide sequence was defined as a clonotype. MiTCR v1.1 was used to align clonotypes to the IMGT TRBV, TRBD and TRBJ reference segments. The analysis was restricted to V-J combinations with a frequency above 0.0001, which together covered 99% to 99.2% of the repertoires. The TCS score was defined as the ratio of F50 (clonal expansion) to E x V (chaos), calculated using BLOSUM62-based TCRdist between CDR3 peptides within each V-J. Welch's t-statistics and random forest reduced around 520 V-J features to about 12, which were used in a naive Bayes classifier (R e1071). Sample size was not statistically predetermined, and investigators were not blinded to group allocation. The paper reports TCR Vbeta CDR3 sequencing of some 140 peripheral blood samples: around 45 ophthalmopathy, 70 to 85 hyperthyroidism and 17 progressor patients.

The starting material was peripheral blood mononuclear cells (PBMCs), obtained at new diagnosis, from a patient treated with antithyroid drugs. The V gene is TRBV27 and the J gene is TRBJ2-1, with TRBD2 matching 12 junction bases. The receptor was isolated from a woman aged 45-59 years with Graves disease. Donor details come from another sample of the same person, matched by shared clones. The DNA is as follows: TGTGCCAGCAGCCTAACCTCTAGCGGGAGGGCGGCTCTGGGCAACAATGAGCAGTTCTTC. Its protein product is CASSLTSSGRAALGNNEQFF.